The source of this T cell receptor (beta chain) is a study of T cells in localized non-small cell lung cancer. Trimming took 1 base from V and 1 from J, leaving 7 bases between them. The CDR3 extends over 14 amino acids. Germline V lookup: CDR1 SGHNT, CDR2 YENEEA. Study-level points and caveats: The study linked higher blood T cell density to longer overall survival. Highest T cell clonality was seen in uninvolved adjacent lung, surpassing that measured in tumor.

Points on this clone: No antigen is known for it.

Measured with immunoSEQ multiplex PCR; TCRdb has only the in-frame clones, and not every one. Here the sample spans around 26,000 clones, 85% to 90% being singletons. This chain uses TRBV11-3 with TRBJ1-1; D call uncertain. This sequence was found in a woman aged 18 to 55 with stage I lung adenocarcinoma. The sample here was peripheral blood, taken before any cancer treatment. The CDR3 DNA follows: TGTGCCAGCAGCTTAGGGGCAGCGAACACTGAAGCTTTCTTT. This sequence encodes CASSLGAANTEAFF.